This TCR beta chain was sequenced for a study of blood T cell repertoires in COVID-19. Study details: Both acute and convalescent COVID-19 samples were obtained from the United States, Italy and Spain.

Only in-frame clones appear in the TCRdb table, and some are missing; sequencing was by immunoSEQ multiplex PCR. The table records about 410,000 clones, 75% to 90% of them present only once. Germline V gene data show CDR1 as LNHDA and CDR2 as SQIVND (reference sequence). With 8 bases removed from V and 2 bases from J, the gap between germline ends came to 18 bases. This CDR3 has 15 residues. The clonotype originates from a woman between 40 and 55 years old with COVID-19, enrolled during active disease. V and J are TRBV19 and TRBJ1-2; perhaps TRBD1 as D (5 bases). The sample comprised peripheral blood. The CDR3 here is CASSTSGARNYGYTF. The DNA for the CDR3 is TGTGCCAGTTCGACCAGTGGGGCGAGAAACTATGGCTACACCTTC.